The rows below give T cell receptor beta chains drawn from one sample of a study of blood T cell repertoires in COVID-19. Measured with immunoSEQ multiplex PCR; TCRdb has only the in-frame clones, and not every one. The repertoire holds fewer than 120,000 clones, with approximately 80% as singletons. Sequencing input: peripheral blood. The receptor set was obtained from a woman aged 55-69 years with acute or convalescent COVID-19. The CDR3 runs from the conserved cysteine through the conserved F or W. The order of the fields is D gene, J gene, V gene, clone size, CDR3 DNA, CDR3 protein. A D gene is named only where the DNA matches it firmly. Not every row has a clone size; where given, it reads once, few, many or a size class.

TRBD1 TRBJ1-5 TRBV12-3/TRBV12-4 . TGTGCCAGCAGTTCACAGGGGGCGGCCCAGCATTTT CASSSQGAAQHF
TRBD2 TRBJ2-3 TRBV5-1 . TGCGCCAGCAGCCTGACTAGCGGCGGTGCAGATACGCAGTATTTT CASSLTSGGADTQYF
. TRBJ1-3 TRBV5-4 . TGTGCCAGCAGCGCGGCCGGAGGCACCATATATTTT CASSAAGGTIYF
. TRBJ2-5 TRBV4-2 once TGTGCCAGCAGCCCACTGACTAGACAAGAGACCCAGTACTTC CASSPLTRQETQYF
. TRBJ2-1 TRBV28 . TGTGCCAGCAGTTTGATCAGGGACAATGAGCAGTTCTTC CASSLIRDNEQFF
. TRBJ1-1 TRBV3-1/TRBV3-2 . TGTGCCAGCACTCAGGGACATTACACTGAAGCTTTCTTT CASTQGHYTEAFF
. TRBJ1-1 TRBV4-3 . TGCGCCAGCAGCCAAGATTACACCCCCAGGGAAGCTTTCTTT CASSQDYTPREAFF
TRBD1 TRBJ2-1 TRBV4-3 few TGCGCCAGCAGCCAAGACGGCAGGGGGAATGAGCAGTTCTTC CASSQDGRGNEQFF
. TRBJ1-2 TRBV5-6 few TGTGCCAGCAGCCAACAGGTGATCTATGGCTACACCTTC CASSQQVIYGYTF
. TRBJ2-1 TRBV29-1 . TGCAGCGTTGACACGGGGAATGAGCAGTTCTTC CSVDTGNEQFF
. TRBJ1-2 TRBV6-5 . TGTGCCAGCACAACAGGGTTCCTCTATGGCTACACCTTC CASTTGFLYGYTF
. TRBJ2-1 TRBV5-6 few TGTGCCAGCAGCTTGTCGGGGGTGGTTGTGCATGAGCAGTTCTTC CASSLSGVVVHEQFF
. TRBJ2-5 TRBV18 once TGTGCCAGCTCACCCGGGGGACTGGAGCAAGAGACCCAGTACTTC CASSPGGLEQETQYF
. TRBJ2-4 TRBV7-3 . TGTGCCAGCAGCTTTCAAGGAGGTCGGGAAAACATTCAGTACTTC CASSFQGGRENIQYF
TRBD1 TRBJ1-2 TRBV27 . TGTGCCAGCAGTTTTTTGGGGACAGGGGGATATGGCTACACCTTC CASSFLGTGGYGYTF
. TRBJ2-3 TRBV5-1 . TGCGCCAGCAGCTTGGACAGTGATACGCAGTATTTT CASSLDSDTQYF
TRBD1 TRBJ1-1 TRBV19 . TGTGCCAGTAGTAACCGGGACAGGCTTCTCACCGGTGGGAACACTGAAGCTTTCTTT CASSNRDRLLTGGNTEAFF
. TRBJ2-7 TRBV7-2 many TGTGCCAGCAGCTTAGTTGAGGGTAGGGTGCAGTACTTC CASSLVEGRVQYF
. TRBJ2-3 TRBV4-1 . TGCGCCAGCAGCTCATCCTCCTGGGCCTCAGATACGCAGTATTTT CASSSSSWASDTQYF
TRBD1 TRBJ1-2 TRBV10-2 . TGCGCCAGCAGTGACAGGGGGTATGGCTACACCTTC CASSDRGYGYTF
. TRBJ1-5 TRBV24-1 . TGTGCCACCAGTGCGGGTAGCAATCAGCCCCAGCATTTT CATSAGSNQPQHF
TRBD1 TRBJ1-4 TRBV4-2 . TGTGCCAGCAGCCAGGCGGACAGGGGAGGTGAAAAACTGTTTTTT CASSQADRGGEKLFF
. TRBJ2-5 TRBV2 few TGTGCCAGCGGGGAAGGACTGGAACAAGAGACCCAGTACTTC CASGEGLEQETQYF
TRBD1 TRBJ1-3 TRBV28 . TGTGCCAGCAGTTTAGCGGGACAGGTCTCTGGAAACACCATATATTTT CASSLAGQVSGNTIYF
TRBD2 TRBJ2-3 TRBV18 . TGTGCCAGCTCACCGCCGCTAGCGGGGGTATCAGATACGCAGTATTTT CASSPPLAGVSDTQYF
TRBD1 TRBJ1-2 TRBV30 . TGTGCCTGGAGTACGACAGGGGGCGTCCATGGCTACACCTTC CAWSTTGGVHGYTF
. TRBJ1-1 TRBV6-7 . TGTGCCAGCAAGCGGGAATCTGAAGCTTTCTTT CASKRESEAFF
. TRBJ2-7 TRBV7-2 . TGTGCCAGCAGCGAGCTTGACAGCTCCTACGAGCAGTACTTC CASSELDSSYEQYF
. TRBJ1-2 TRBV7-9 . TGTGCCAGCAGCTACTCGGGGGGGGCGGCCTATGGCTACACCTTC CASSYSGGAAYGYTF
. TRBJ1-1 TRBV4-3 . TGCGCCAGCAGCCAATCCCGGGTAGGAGCGAACACTGAAGCTTTCTTT CASSQSRVGANTEAFF
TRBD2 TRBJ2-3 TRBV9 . TGTGCCAGCAGCGTGGGACTAGCAGGCACAGATACGCAGTATTTT CASSVGLAGTDTQYF
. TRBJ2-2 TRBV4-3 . TGCGCCAGCAGCCAAGAGACGGGGACCGGGGAGCTGTTTTTT CASSQETGTGELFF
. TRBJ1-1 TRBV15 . TGTGCCACCAGCGCCACAGGGAACCGGGAAGCTTTCTTT CATSATGNREAFF
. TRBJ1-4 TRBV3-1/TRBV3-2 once TGTGCCAGCAGCCAAGATCATGGGGGGGATAATGAAAAACTGTTTTTT CASSQDHGGDNEKLFF
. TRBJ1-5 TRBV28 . TGTGCCAGCAGCACCCCCGAGGGAGGGGCGTATCAGCCCCAGCATTTT CASSTPEGGAYQPQHF
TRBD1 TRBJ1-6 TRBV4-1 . TGCGCCAGCAGGGGGACAGGGGGCGCTTGGGATTCACCCCTCCACTTT CASRGTGGAWDSPLHF
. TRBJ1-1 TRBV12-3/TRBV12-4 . TGTGCCAGCAGTCAAGCGTTCGCCACTGAAGCTTTCTTT CASSQAFATEAFF
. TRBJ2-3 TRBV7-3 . TGTGCCAGCAGCCTCTGGGGGGGCAGCGCAGATACGCAGTATTTT CASSLWGGSADTQYF
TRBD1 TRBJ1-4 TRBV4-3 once TGCGCCAGCAGCCAAGGTGGGACAGGGGGCGGGAAACTGTTTTTT CASSQGGTGGGKLFF
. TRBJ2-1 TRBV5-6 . TGTGCCAGCAGCACCGTACAGGGATACAATGAGCAGTTCTTC CASSTVQGYNEQFF
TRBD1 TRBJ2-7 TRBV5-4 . TGTGCCAGCAGCTTGGGGTTGGGGACAGGGGGCGAGCAGTACTTC CASSLGLGTGGEQYF
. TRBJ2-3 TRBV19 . TGTGCCACCTCTCCGGGGGACACAGATACGCAGTATTTT CATSPGDTDTQYF
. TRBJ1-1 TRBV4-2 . TGTGCCAGCAGCCAAAGCCCCCAAGGGGGTGCAGGGGTGGAAGGTGAAGCTTTCTTT CASSQSPQGGAGVEGEAFF
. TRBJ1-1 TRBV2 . TGTGCCAGCATGTTCCAGGGGATGAGCACTGAAGCTTTCTTT CASMFQGMSTEAFF
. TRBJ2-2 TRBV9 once TGTGCCAGCAGCGTCAGGGGTTCAAACACCGGGGAGCTGTTTTTT CASSVRGSNTGELFF
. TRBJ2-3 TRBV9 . TGTGCCAGCAGCGTAGTAACAGATACGCAGTATTTT CASSVVTDTQYF
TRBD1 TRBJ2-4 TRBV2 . TGTGCCAGCAACATTCAGGGGGCCGGGGACATTCAGTACTTC CASNIQGAGDIQYF
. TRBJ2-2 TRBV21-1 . TGTGCCAGCCCCCAACAGGTAGGGACCCGGGGGGACACCGGGGAGCTGTTTTTT CASPQQVGTRGDTGELFF
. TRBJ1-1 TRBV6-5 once TGTGCCAGCAGTTACGGGACACTGAACACTGAAGCTTTCTTT CASSYGTLNTEAFF
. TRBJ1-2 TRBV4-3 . TGCGCCAGCAGCCATGACCCCCCCGGGAGCTATGGCTACACCTTC CASSHDPPGSYGYTF
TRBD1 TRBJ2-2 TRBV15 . TGTGCCACCAGCAGAGATTCCGAGGGACAGGGGACTTGGGGCGGGGAGCTGTTTTTT CATSRDSEGQGTWGGELFF
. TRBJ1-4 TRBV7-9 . TGTGCCAGCAGCTCCGACAGGTTAGAAAAACTGTTTTTT CASSSDRLEKLFF
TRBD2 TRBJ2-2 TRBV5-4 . TGTGCCAGCAGCCGTGGACTAGCGGATGATGGGGAGCTGTTTTTT CASSRGLADDGELFF